Below are 29 T cell receptor beta chains sequenced from a single sample in a study of lymphopenia after photon versus proton radiotherapy. The protocol was immunoSEQ multiplex PCR, while the TCRdb copy is restricted to in-frame clones and leaves out a portion. The sample holds roughly 150,000 clones, approximately 90% seen once. The sample here was peripheral blood, taken from a patient treated with photon-based radiotherapy. These receptors were taken from a man over 45 with gastric cancer.

V usage is TRBV10-2 and J usage is TRBJ2-7, with TRBD2 as a possible D gene (5 bases). The V end was cut by 10 bases, the J end by 5 bases, with 15 bases between. This CDR3 comprises 12 residues. In germline, CDR1 is WSHSY, CDR2 SAAADI. CDR3 in DNA: TGCGCCACCGCGCCGGGGTTTAACGAGCAGTACTTC. As protein: CATAPGFNEQYF.

V usage is TRBV5-1 and J usage is TRBJ2-5; D perhaps matches TRBD2 (5 bases). Germline V gene lookup returns CDR1 SGHRS and CDR2 YFSETQ. Between the trimmed V and J ends, which lost 4 bases and 5 bases, there was a span of 15 bases. This CDR3 has 14 amino acids. The CDR3 region is CASSPAGIGETQYF. The CDR3 region has the DNA TGCGCCAGCAGCCCAGCCGGGATCGGGGAGACCCAGTACTTC.

Regarding this clone: Other DNA sequences in the same sample also yield this CDR3. The chain carries TRBV5-5 and TRBJ2-7; the D is unclear. CDR3 length: 13 amino acids. The V gene lost 1 base and the J gene lost 0 bases, with 5 bases spanning the gap. CDR1 and CDR2 from the germline V gene are SGHKS and YYEKEE (reference sequence). The CDR3 region has the DNA TGTGCCAGCAGCTTGACGAGCTCCTACGAGCAGTACTTC. Encoded protein: CASSLTSSYEQYF.

The chain joins TRBV4-1 to TRBJ1-2, with D hard to call. The CDR3 runs 13 residues. Germline V gene data show CDR1 as MGHRA and CDR2 as YSYEKL. The V end was cut by 2 bases, the J end by 0 bases, with 4 bases between. CDR3 nucleotide sequence: TGCGCCAGCAGCCAAAGTGCTAACTATGGCTACACCTTC. Translation: CASSQSANYGYTF.

The chain has TRBV6-1 and TRBJ2-3; 8 bases fit TRBD1. CDR1 and CDR2 (germline): MNHNS, SASEGT. The J segment lost 2 bases and the V segment lost 5 bases, leaving 3 bases of the junction unmatched. The CDR3 has 14 amino acids. DNA of the CDR3: TGTGCCAGCAGTCGACAGGGGCTCACAGATACGCAGTATTTT. It specifies CASSRQGLTDTQYF.

Only a few counts were recorded for this clone. The gene calls are TRBV19 and TRBJ2-7; TRBD1 aligns across 9 bases. The CDR3 totals 14 residues. Trimming cost V 4 bases and J 4 bases; bases outside gene matches: 5. Germline CDR1 reads LNHDA; CDR2 reads SQIVND (reference sequence). The CDR3, as DNA: TGTGCCAGTAGTAGGGGGACAGGGAGTTACGAGCAGTACTTC. Protein: CASSRGTGSYEQYF.

The chain employs TRBV6-5 and TRBJ1-2; D is unresolved. The CDR3 is made up of 14 amino acids. The V and J ends lost 4 bases and 6 bases respectively, with 15 bases between them. From germline, CDR1 is MNHEY and CDR2 SVGAGI. The CDR3 nucleotides read TGTGCCAGCAGTTCCTTGGACCTGGTCCATGGCTACACCTTC. Its protein is CASSSLDLVHGYTF.

This chain links TRBV6-1 with TRBJ1-2, with unresolved D. In germline, CDR1 is MNHNS, CDR2 SASEGT. V lost 4 bases to trimming and J lost 0 bases, with 12 bases between them. CDR3 length: 15 amino acids. CDR3 sequence: CASSARALANYGYTF. The CDR3 nucleotides are TGTGCCAGCAGTGCTCGGGCCCTGGCTAACTATGGCTACACCTTC.

The chain employs TRBV15 and TRBJ1-1; TRBD1 might be the D (5 bases). Per germline, CDR1 LNHNV and CDR2 YYDKDF (reference sequence). V was shortened by 3 bases and J by 11 bases, with 19 bases between the two germline ends. This CDR3 comprises 14 residues. CDR3 residues: CATSSQGEGIKAFF. CDR3 DNA sequence: TGTGCCACCAGCAGCCAAGGGGAGGGAATTAAGGCTTTCTTT. Looking up the rest from reference TRBV15 and TRBJ1-1 gives the full variable domain: DAMVIQNPRYQVTQFGKPVTLSCSQTLNHNVMYWYQQKSSQAPKLLFHYYDKDFNNEADTPDNFQSRRPNTSFCFLDIRSPGLGDTAMYLCATSSQGEGIKAFFGQGTRLTVV.

This chain connects TRBV6-5 to TRBJ1-5; 7 bases match TRBD1. This CDR3 has 13 residues. With 5 bases clipped from V and 7 bases from J, the junction kept 5 bases outside the gene matches. Germline-derived CDR1 and CDR2 are MNHEY and SVGAGI. The DNA for the CDR3 is TGTGCCAGCAGTCCCCGACAGGGCCAGCCCCAGCATTTT. Its protein is CASSPRQGQPQHF.

This clone was found many times. The rearrangement uses TRBV28 and TRBJ1-2; D is possibly TRBD1 (6 bases). This CDR3 is built from 13 residues. V was trimmed by 6 bases and J by 8 bases, leaving 16 bases between them. Germline V gives CDR1 MDHEN, CDR2 SYDVKM. This CDR3 is CASSPDRPPGYTF. The CDR3 region has the DNA TGTGCCAGCAGCCCAGACAGGCCGCCAGGCTACACCTTC.

This clone was found a few times. The chain is built from TRBV7-3 and TRBJ2-7; 12 nucleotides agree with TRBD2. This CDR3 is 15 amino acids long. Germline CDR1 reads SGHTA; CDR2 reads FQGTGA. V gave up 5 bases and J gave up 4 bases; unmatched junction bases: 6. The CDR3, as DNA: TGTGCCAGCAGCGCCGGACTAGCGGGACTTTACGAGCAGTACTTC. The encoded protein is CASSAGLAGLYEQYF.

The chain uses TRBV6-5 and TRBJ2-1, with TRBD2 matching over 10 bases. The CDR3 covers 14 residues. The trim removed 5 bases at V and 9 bases at J, leaving 7 bases unmatched. Germline V CDR1 and CDR2: MNHEY, SVGAGI. The CDR3 loop reads CASSKGLAWGEQFF. In DNA form, the CDR3 reads TGTGCCAGCAGTAAGGGACTAGCGTGGGGTGAGCAGTTCTTC.

V is TRBV29-1 and J is TRBJ2-2; D ambiguous. The CDR3 spans 15 residues. CDR1 is SQVTM, CDR2 ANQGSEA, per germline. Trimming removed 1 base at V and 6 bases at J, with 15 bases between. The CDR3 loop reads CSVEGLLGWSGELFF. The CDR3 DNA reads TGCAGCGTTGAAGGGCTCCTAGGGTGGTCCGGGGAGCTGTTTTTT.

This sequence joins TRBV6-6 and TRBJ2-7, with D perhaps given as TRBD1 or TRBD2 (5 bases each). V lost 4 bases, J lost 3 bases, and 13 bases lay in between. Germline-derived CDR1 and CDR2 are MNHNY and SVGAGI (reference sequence). The CDR3 runs to 14 residues. Here the CDR3 reads CASSSGGTYYEQYF. CDR3 DNA sequence: TGTGCCAGCAGTTCTGGTGGGACCTACTACGAGCAGTACTTC.

This sequence joins TRBV6-5 and TRBJ2-7; TRBD1 matches at 7 bases. Germline CDR1 MNHEY, CDR2 SVGAGI. Trimming at V came to 5 bases and at J to 3 bases, leaving 7 bases not matched to a gene. The CDR3 is made up of 14 amino acids. CDR3 region: CASSATGKNYEQYF. The DNA of the CDR3 is TGTGCCAGCAGTGCGACAGGGAAGAACTACGAGCAGTACTTC.

The rearrangement joins TRBV4-2 to TRBJ2-6, with D hard to call. The germline V gene encodes CDR1 LGHNA and CDR2 YNFKEQ. There are 16 residues in the CDR3. Trimming removed 2 bases from V and 3 bases from J, with 11 bases in between. The CDR3 here is CASSQSAYDGANVLTF. In DNA form, the CDR3 reads TGTGCCAGCAGCCAATCTGCATACGATGGGGCCAACGTCCTGACTTTC.

Here the CDR3 DNA reads TGTGCCAGCAGACAAACAGGAAAGGAGACCCAGTACTTC. It translates to CASRQTGKETQYF. The genes are TRBV6-5 and TRBJ2-5; the D gene is possibly TRBD1 (5 bases). Trimming left V 6 bases short and J 5 bases short, with 13 bases between. From germline, CDR1 is MNHEY and CDR2 SVGAGI. The CDR3 runs to 13 residues.

The chain employs TRBV4-1 and TRBJ2-7, with D perhaps matching TRBD1 or TRBD2 (5 bases each). Trimming took off 4 bases at V and 2 bases at J, with 12 bases between the two ends. Germline CDR1 and CDR2: MGHRA and YSYEKL. This CDR3 contains 14 residues. The DNA of the CDR3 is TGCGCCAGCAGCCCCCGGGACGGACCCTACGAGCAGTACTTC. Translating gives CASSPRDGPYEQYF.

The chain is built from TRBV5-6 and TRBJ2-7; no clear D. The CDR3 runs to 12 residues. Germline V CDR1 and CDR2: SGHDT, YYEEEE. The germline V and J ends were trimmed by 0 bases and 5 bases, with 6 bases remaining between them. The CDR3 protein is CASSLGGDEQYF. CDR3 sequence (DNA): TGTGCCAGCAGCTTGGGTGGCGACGAGCAGTACTTC. Looking up the rest from reference TRBV5-6 and TRBJ2-7 gives the full variable domain: DAGVTQSPTHLIKTRGQQVTLRCSPKSGHDTVSWYQQALGQGPQFIFQYYEEEERQRGNFPDRFSGHQFPNYSSELNVNALLLGDSALYLCASSLGGDEQYFGPGTRLTVT.

The chain combines TRBV7-6 with TRBJ2-5; no clear D. CDR3 size: 13 residues. Germline V gene data show CDR1 as SGHVS and CDR2 as FNYEAQ. The V and J ends lost 4 bases and 5 bases respectively, with 11 bases between them. The CDR3, as DNA: TGTGCCAGCAGCTCCTGGACGAGTGAGACCCAGTACTTC. Its translation is CASSSWTSETQYF.

The gene calls are TRBV7-2 and TRBJ1-1, with 9 nucleotides matching TRBD1. V trimming: 5 bases; J trimming: 6 bases; junction bases outside the gene matches: 7. The germline V gene has CDR1 SGHTA and CDR2 FQGNSA. The CDR3 totals 14 residues. In DNA, the CDR3 is TGTGCCAGCAGCCGAGGACAGGGGACGGCTGAAGCTTTCTTT. Protein sequence: CASSRGQGTAEAFF.

The CDR3 coding sequence is TGTGCCAGCAGTGATTCGAGGACAGGGGCAACTGAAGCTTTCTTT. Translating it yields CASSDSRTGATEAFF. The genes are TRBV25-1 and TRBJ1-1; 9 bases agree with TRBD1. This CDR3 contains 15 residues. Germline V CDR1 and CDR2: MGHDK, SYGVNS. The V segment lost 3 bases and the J segment 5 bases; nucleotides outside the gene matches: 7.

This clone was detected a few times. The V gene is TRBV30, the J gene TRBJ1-1; D is unresolved. Trimming took off 2 bases at V and 1 base at J, with 11 bases between the two ends. Germline CDR1 GTSNPN, CDR2 SVGIG (reference sequence). The CDR3 runs 14 residues. The CDR3 bases are TGTGCCTGGAGTATTGGGCAGTGGAACACTGAAGCTTTCTTT. This sequence encodes CAWSIGQWNTEAFF.

The rearrangement uses TRBV6-1 and TRBJ2-7, with 7 bases fitting TRBD2. Germline trimming cut 3 bases from V and 5 bases from J; bases unmatched to any gene: 7. CDR1 is MNHNS and CDR2 is SASEGT in the germline V gene. The CDR3 runs 14 residues. The CDR3 loop reads CASSDGLAVHEQYF. The DNA of the CDR3 is TGTGCCAGCAGTGATGGGCTAGCGGTTCACGAGCAGTACTTC.

The genes are TRBV5-5 and TRBJ2-7, with 7 bases matching TRBD1. The CDR3 runs 14 residues. Trimming removed 4 bases from V and 2 bases from J; junction bases left unmatched: 6. CDR1 is SGHKS and CDR2 is YYEKEE in the germline V gene (reference sequence). CDR3 coding DNA: TGTGCCAGCAGCACCGGACAGGTTGCCTACGAGCAGTACTTC. It specifies CASSTGQVAYEQYF.

The rearrangement links TRBV27 to TRBJ1-2; 8 bases align to TRBD1. The CDR3 consists of 15 residues. Germline V gives CDR1 MNHEY, CDR2 SMNVEV (reference sequence). J was trimmed by 4 bases and V by 0 bases; bases with no gene match: 4. DNA for the CDR3: TGTGCCAGCAGTTTATCGGGACAGGACGTCTATGGCTACACCTTC. It yields the protein CASSLSGQDVYGYTF.

The genes are TRBV30 and TRBJ2-4; D uncertain. The CDR3 extends over 11 amino acids. CDR1 GTSNPN and CDR2 SVGIG come from the germline V gene (reference sequence). V dropped 2 bases and J dropped 9 bases, with 8 bases sitting between them. The CDR3 is CAWSYEVIQYF. The CDR3 region has the DNA TGTGCCTGGAGTTATGAGGTCATTCAGTACTTC.

This sequence joins TRBV28 and TRBJ1-3; possible D gene TRBD1, 5 bases. Germline V gene lookup returns CDR1 MDHEN and CDR2 SYDVKM. This CDR3 has 14 residues. V lost 3 bases, J lost 8 bases, and 14 bases lay in between. The CDR3 loop is CASSLRMGGYTIYF. The CDR3 DNA sequence: TGTGCCAGCAGTTTGAGAATGGGGGGATACACCATATATTTT.